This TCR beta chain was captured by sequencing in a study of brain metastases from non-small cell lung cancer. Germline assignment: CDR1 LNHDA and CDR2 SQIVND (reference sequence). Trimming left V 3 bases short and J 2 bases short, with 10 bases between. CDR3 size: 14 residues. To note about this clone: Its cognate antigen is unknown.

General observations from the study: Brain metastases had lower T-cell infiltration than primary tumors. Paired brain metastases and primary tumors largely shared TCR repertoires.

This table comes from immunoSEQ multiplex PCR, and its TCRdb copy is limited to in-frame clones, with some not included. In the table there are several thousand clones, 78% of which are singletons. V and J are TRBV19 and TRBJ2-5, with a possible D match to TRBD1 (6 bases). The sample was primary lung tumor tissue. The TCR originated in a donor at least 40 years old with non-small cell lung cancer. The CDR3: CASSIGRGQETQYF. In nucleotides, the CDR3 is TGTGCCAGTAGTATCGGCAGGGGTCAAGAGACCCAGTACTTC. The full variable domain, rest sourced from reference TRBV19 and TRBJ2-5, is DGGITQSPKYLFRKEGQNVTLSCEQNLNHDAMYWYRQDPGQGLRLIYYSQIVNDFQKGDIAEGYSVSREKKESFPLTVTSAQKNPTAFYLCASSIGRGQETQYFGPGTRLLVL.